These 32 T cell receptor beta chains originate from one sample sequenced in a study of T cells in Graves' hyperthyroidism and ophthalmopathy. TCR beta CDR3 sequences were amplified from RNA transcripts. When the TCR CDR3 underwent first-round RT-PCR, the HTBI primer set was used. One entry per CDR3 protein, called by TCRdb with MiXCR from the multiplex PCR reads. The sample contains 500,000 to 650,000 distinct CDR3 sequences, approximately 20% of which appear only once. The sample taken for sequencing was blood. The receptor source for this set is a man aged 35-49 years with Graves' ophthalmopathy.

This clonotype came up many times. The chain combines TRBV11-1 with TRBJ2-2, with 9 bases fitting TRBD1. The ends lost 5 bases at V and 6 bases at J; junction bases unmatched: 4. The CDR3 contains 14 residues. Germline CDR1 reads SGHAT; CDR2 reads FQDESV (reference sequence). In nucleotides, the CDR3 is TGTGCCAGCAGCCCCCGGACAGGGGCCGGGGAGCTGTTTTTT. Translated: CASSPRTGAGELFF.

This clonotype was counted a few times. The chain links TRBV12-5 to TRBJ1-5; D is perhaps TRBD1 (5 bases). This CDR3 is 14 amino acids long. Germline V lookup: CDR1 LGHNT, CDR2 FRNRAP. V was shortened by 2 bases and J by 1 base, with 6 bases between the two germline ends. The CDR3 region is CASGLWGSNQPQHF. CDR3 coding DNA: TGTGCTAGTGGTTTGTGGGGGAGCAATCAGCCCCAGCATTTT.

This chain joins TRBV3-1 and TRBJ2-5, with 9 bases matching TRBD2. Germline V gene data show CDR1 as LGHDT and CDR2 as YNNKEL (reference sequence). Unmatched junction bases numbered 10, after V lost 3 bases and J lost 5 bases. CDR3 length: 16 residues. CDR3 in amino acids: CASSHPLAAGGETQYF. The CDR3 coding sequence is TGTGCCAGCAGCCACCCCTTAGCGGCGGGAGGGGAGACCCAGTACTTC.

The sample holds many counts of this clonotype. V is TRBV20-1 and J is TRBJ2-7; the match to TRBD1 covers 7 bases. V lost 5 bases, J lost 5 bases, and 6 bases stayed unmatched. The V gene's germline CDR1 is DFQATT and CDR2 SNEGSKA (reference sequence). This CDR3 has 12 residues. This CDR3 is CSAEGTANEQYF. CDR3 sequence (DNA): TGCAGTGCTGAAGGGACAGCGAACGAGCAGTACTTC.

This clonotype was picked up many times. The chain uses TRBV28 and TRBJ2-2; no definite D call. Trimming stripped 6 bases from V and 0 bases from J, with 5 bases between. Germline loops: CDR1 MDHEN, CDR2 SYDVKM. The CDR3 contains 13 residues. CDR3 sequence reads: CASSTPNTGELFF. Here the CDR3 DNA reads TGTGCCAGCAGCACACCGAACACCGGGGAGCTGTTTTTT.

This clonotype was seen ten or more times. The V and J genes are TRBV28 and TRBJ2-7; D is unresolved. In germline, CDR1 is MDHEN, CDR2 SYDVKM. The CDR3 extends over 13 amino acids. Trimming stripped 2 bases from V and 0 bases from J, with 5 bases between. Written as DNA, the CDR3 is TGTGCCAGCAGTTTACCCTCCTCCTACGAGCAGTACTTC. It encodes CASSLPSSYEQYF.

This clonotype was seen only once. The CDR3 DNA sequence: TGTGCCAGCGGATACCCCCCTACCGGGACTAGCGGGAGTATGGAACTCGGCACAGATACGCAGTATTTT. It specifies CASGYPPTGTSGSMELGTDTQYF. V is TRBV11-2 and J is TRBJ2-3, with 14 positions matching TRBD2. CDR3 length: 23 residues. Trimming removed 8 bases from V and 1 base from J; junction bases left unmatched: 26. Germline values: CDR1 SGHAT, CDR2 FQNNGV.

Ten or more counts support this clonotype. The J gene is TRBJ2-7, the V gene TRBV28; D is uncertain. There are 13 residues in the CDR3. CDR1 and CDR2 (germline): MDHEN, SYDVKM. The germline V and J ends were trimmed by 5 bases and 7 bases, with 15 bases remaining between them. The CDR3 bases are TGTGCCAGCAGTCCCCCGGGTCTTTGGGAGCAGTACTTC. Translating it yields CASSPPGLWEQYF.

In this sample, this clonotype turned up many times. V usage is TRBV2 and J usage is TRBJ1-1, with D possibly matching TRBD1 (5 bases). The ends were cut back, 5 bases at V and 2 bases at J, with 15 bases in the middle. Germline V lookup: CDR1 SNHLY, CDR2 FYNNEI. The CDR3 is made up of 15 amino acids. CDR3 bases: TGTGCCAGCAGTTCCACCCGGGACGTCAACACTGAAGCTTTCTTT. Amino acids: CASSSTRDVNTEAFF.

This clonotype was observed a handful of times. This chain links TRBV2 with TRBJ2-5; D possibly corresponds to TRBD2 (6 bases). Germline loops: CDR1 SNHLY, CDR2 FYNNEI. The CDR3 is 14 residues long. V was clipped by 6 bases and J by 0 bases, with 11 bases between them. CDR3 region: CASSAGRYQETQYF. In DNA, the CDR3 is TGTGCCAGCAGCGCGGGACGCTACCAAGAGACCCAGTACTTC.

The chain joins TRBV6-9 to TRBJ1-4, with D perhaps matching TRBD1 (6 bases). Germline V lookup: CDR1 MNHGY, CDR2 SVAAGI. Trimming pared 3 bases from V and 6 bases from J, leaving 14 bases between. The CDR3 spans 15 residues. Here the CDR3 DNA reads TGTGCCAGCAGTTACGGGACACCCAACTATGAAAAACTGTTTTTT. Translated: CASSYGTPNYEKLFF.

This clonotype came up a few times. This sequence joins TRBV30 and TRBJ2-2, with a weak D call TRBD2 (6 bases). The CDR3 runs to 13 residues. Looked up from germline, CDR1 is GTSNPN and CDR2 is SVGIG (reference sequence). Trimming took 2 bases from V and 5 from J, leaving 9 bases between them. The CDR3 here is CAWSWSGTGELFF. CDR3 DNA sequence: TGTGCCTGGAGTTGGAGCGGGACCGGGGAGCTGTTTTTT.

This clonotype occurred many times. The V and J genes are TRBV12-3 or TRBV12-4 and TRBJ2-1, with 8 bases that match TRBD2. V trimming: 10 bases; J trimming: 9 bases; junction bases outside the gene matches: 11. CDR3 length: 13 residues. The CDR3 here is CATSGGVLVEQFF. The CDR3 nucleotides read TGTGCCACTTCGGGAGGGGTTTTGGTTGAGCAGTTCTTC.

This clonotype has more than one count but fewer than ten. The V gene is TRBV20-1, the J gene TRBJ2-7; 11 bases are a match to TRBD1. V dropped 5 bases and J dropped 1; count of bases not matched to a gene: 7. This CDR3 is built from 15 residues. Germline CDR1 DFQATT, CDR2 SNEGSKA (reference sequence). The CDR3 spells CSASPGTGGSYEQYF. The CDR3 nucleotides are TGCAGTGCTTCCCCCGGGACAGGGGGGTCCTACGAGCAGTACTTC.

The chain recombines TRBV5-1 with TRBJ2-1; TRBD1 aligns across 12 bases. The V gene's germline CDR1 is SGHRS and CDR2 YFSETQ. V dropped 3 bases and J dropped 9; count of bases not matched to a gene: 4. The CDR3 runs to 14 residues. CDR3 DNA sequence: TGCGCCAGCAGCTCCGGGACAGGGGGCAGTGAGCAGTTCTTC. It specifies CASSSGTGGSEQFF.

The sample holds many counts of this clonotype. The chain is built from TRBV11-1 and TRBJ2-2; 8 nucleotides align to TRBD1. CDR1 is SGHAT and CDR2 is FQDESV in the germline V gene (reference sequence). The CDR3 loop spans 15 amino acids. V lost 3 bases, J lost 5 bases, and 5 bases stayed unmatched. The CDR3 nucleotides read TGTGCCAGCAGCTTCAGGGGGCGCTTAACCGGGGAGCTGTTTTTT. Translation: CASSFRGRLTGELFF.

The V call is TRBV5-1, the J call TRBJ2-7; 9 bases are a match to TRBD2. Germline V gene lookup returns CDR1 SGHRS and CDR2 YFSETQ. Trimming took 1 base from V and 6 from J; bases not matched to a gene: 5. The CDR3 covers 14 residues. CDR3 residues: CASSLSLAGSEQYF. CDR3 coding DNA: TGCGCCAGCAGCTTGAGTCTAGCGGGAAGCGAGCAGTACTTC.

The chain recombines TRBV28 with TRBJ2-7, with D maybe TRBD1 (6 bases). The CDR3 is 13 amino acids. Trimming shortened V by 4 bases and J by 5 bases, and 12 bases separated the two germline ends. Germline V gene sequence: CDR1 MDHEN, CDR2 SYDVKM. The chain's CDR3 is CASSYPHRDEQYF. Here the CDR3 DNA reads TGTGCCAGCAGTTATCCCCACAGGGACGAGCAGTACTTC. The entire variable domain, with the rest obtained from reference TRBV28 and TRBJ2-7, is as follows: DVKVTQSSRYLVKRTGEKVFLECVQDMDHENMFWYRQDPGLGLRLIYFSYDVKMKEKGDIPEGYSVSREKKERFSLILESASTNQTSMYLCASSYPHRDEQYFGPGTRLTVT.

This clonotype has at least ten counts. The V gene is TRBV30, the J gene TRBJ2-7; D perhaps matches TRBD1 (7 bases). V gave up 1 base and J gave up 3 bases, with 16 bases separating them. Germline V gene sequence: CDR1 GTSNPN, CDR2 SVGIG (reference sequence). This CDR3 spans 15 amino acids. This chain's CDR3 is CAWSADREAHYEQYF. Here the CDR3 DNA reads TGTGCCTGGAGTGCCGACAGGGAGGCCCACTACGAGCAGTACTTC.

There are many counts of this clonotype. This rearrangement joins TRBV12-3 or TRBV12-4 to TRBJ1-6; TRBD1 matches at 10 bases. J gave up 7 bases and V 2 bases, and 2 bases lay outside the gene matches. The CDR3 loop spans 15 amino acids. The CDR3 sequence is CASSLSGQGNSPLHF. The CDR3 DNA follows: TGTGCCAGCAGTTTATCGGGACAGGGGAATTCACCCCTCCACTTT.

This clonotype was counted between two and nine times. Given a much more abundant clone one base away, this may be a read error. The chain links TRBV13 to TRBJ2-1, with 15 bases lining up with TRBD2. Germline V CDR1 and CDR2: PRHDT, FYEKMQ (reference sequence). The CDR3 length is 20 residues. This CDR3 is CASSEYKRTSGRGAYNEQSF. The CDR3 nucleotides read TGTGCCAGCAGCGAATATAAGAGGACTAGCGGGAGGGGGGCCTACAATGAGCAGTCCTTC. Full variable domain (missing parts from reference TRBV13 and TRBJ2-1): AAGVIQSPRHLIKEKRETATLKCYPIPRHDTVYWYQQGPGQDPQFLISFYEKMQSDKGSIPDRFSAQQFSDYHSELNMSSLELGDSALYFCASSEYKRTSGRGAYNEQSFGPGTRLTVL.

This clonotype was seen at least ten times. The chain joins TRBV28 to TRBJ2-3, with 9 positions matching TRBD2. Germline V CDR1 and CDR2: MDHEN, SYDVKM. The ends lost 5 bases at V and 2 bases at J; junction bases unmatched: 11. The CDR3 extends over 17 amino acids. The CDR3 loop is CASSGPFAGGNTDTQYF. In nucleotides, the CDR3 is TGTGCCAGCAGTGGGCCCTTTGCGGGAGGGAACACAGATACGCAGTATTTT.

The chain is built from TRBV5-5 and TRBJ2-6, with a weak D call TRBD1 (6 bases). Germline CDR1 SGHKS, CDR2 YYEKEE (reference sequence). Trimming removed 4 bases from V and 0 bases from J, with 14 bases in between. The CDR3 is 17 amino acids. CDR3 in amino acids: CASSRGEGDSGANVLTF. CDR3 nucleotides: TGTGCCAGCAGCCGAGGAGAGGGGGACTCTGGGGCCAACGTCCTGACTTTC.

This clonotype has more than one count but fewer than ten. The chain has TRBV7-9 and TRBJ1-2; 10 positions match TRBD1. CDR3 length: 13 amino acids. J gave up 8 bases and V 5 bases, and 5 bases lay outside the gene matches. Germline CDR1 reads SEHNR; CDR2 reads FQNEAQ (reference sequence). This CDR3 reads CASSVGQGNGYTF. Written as DNA, the CDR3 is TGTGCCAGCAGCGTGGGACAGGGGAACGGCTACACCTTC.

This clonotype was found many times. This chain connects TRBV20-1 to TRBJ2-5; 12 bases fit TRBD2. Germline CDR1 is DFQATT and CDR2 is SNEGSKA (reference sequence). CDR3 length: 18 amino acids. V shed 0 bases, J shed 0 bases, and the junction held 8 bases outside the gene matches. The CDR3 region has the DNA TGCAGTGCTAGAGATCTAGGACTAGCGGGATGGTACCAAGAGACCCAGTACTTC. Translation: CSARDLGLAGWYQETQYF.

The chain has TRBV2 and TRBJ1-3; D remains unclear. V lost 8 bases, J lost 0 bases, and 8 bases lay in between. The CDR3 loop spans 13 amino acids. Per the germline V gene, CDR1 is SNHLY and CDR2 is FYNNEI. This CDR3 reads CASQMSSGNTIYF. The CDR3 nucleotides read TGTGCCAGCCAGATGAGCTCTGGAAACACCATATATTTT.

This sequence joins TRBV7-9 and TRBJ1-1; 7 nucleotides agree with TRBD1. The trim removed 6 bases at V and 3 bases at J, leaving 4 bases unmatched. This CDR3 comprises 13 residues. Germline CDR1 reads SEHNR; CDR2 reads FQNEAQ (reference sequence). The CDR3 loop reads CASSYDRDTEAFF. The CDR3 DNA follows: TGTGCCAGCAGTTACGACAGGGACACTGAAGCTTTCTTT.

This clonotype showed up just a few times. The V gene is TRBV20-1, the J gene TRBJ1-5; 8 bases line up with TRBD1. The CDR3 consists of 14 residues. V shed 0 bases, J shed 6 bases, and the junction held 4 bases outside the gene matches. Germline V gene sequence: CDR1 DFQATT, CDR2 SNEGSKA (reference sequence). The CDR3 sequence: CSARETGEVQPQHF. As DNA, the CDR3 is TGCAGTGCTAGAGAGACAGGGGAGGTTCAGCCCCAGCATTTT.

At least ten counts were recorded for this clonotype. V usage is TRBV12-3 or TRBV12-4 and J usage is TRBJ2-1, with 12 bases identical to TRBD1. The CDR3 is 17 amino acids. Unmatched junction bases numbered 10, after V lost 5 bases and J lost 5 bases. For the CDR3, the DNA is TGTGCCAGCAGTCCTCAGGGACAGGGGGCGGAGAACAATGAGCAGTTCTTC. Protein sequence: CASSPQGQGAENNEQFF.

This clonotype was seen ten or more times. V gene TRBV20-1 combines with J gene TRBJ1-5; D not resolved. V was cut by 3 bases and J by 7 bases, with 10 bases left in between. CDR3 size: 12 residues. Germline CDR1 is DFQATT and CDR2 is SNEGSKA (reference sequence). CDR3 amino acids: CSASPQIQPQHF. The DNA of the CDR3 is TGCAGTGCTAGCCCCCAGATCCAGCCCCAGCATTTT.

This clonotype has just a few counts. The J gene is TRBJ2-1, the V gene TRBV5-1; 8 bases match TRBD2. The V gene's germline CDR1 is SGHRS and CDR2 YFSETQ. The CDR3 totals 14 residues. The junction had 7 bases not matched to a gene; V was cut back by 5 bases and J by 6 bases. CDR3 loop: CASRDASGSNEQFF. The CDR3 nucleotides read TGCGCCAGCAGAGACGCTAGCGGGTCCAATGAGCAGTTCTTC.

The gene calls are TRBV7-4 and TRBJ2-7; 15 bases map to TRBD2. The V and J ends lost 6 bases and 4 bases, in that order; junction bases with no gene match: 10. Germline CDR1 reads SGHVT; CDR2 reads SQSDAQ. The CDR3 has 17 residues. CDR3 in DNA: TGTGCCAGCAGTCACGGACTAGCGGGAGGGCCGGGATACGAGCAGTACTTC. Amino acid sequence: CASSHGLAGGPGYEQYF.